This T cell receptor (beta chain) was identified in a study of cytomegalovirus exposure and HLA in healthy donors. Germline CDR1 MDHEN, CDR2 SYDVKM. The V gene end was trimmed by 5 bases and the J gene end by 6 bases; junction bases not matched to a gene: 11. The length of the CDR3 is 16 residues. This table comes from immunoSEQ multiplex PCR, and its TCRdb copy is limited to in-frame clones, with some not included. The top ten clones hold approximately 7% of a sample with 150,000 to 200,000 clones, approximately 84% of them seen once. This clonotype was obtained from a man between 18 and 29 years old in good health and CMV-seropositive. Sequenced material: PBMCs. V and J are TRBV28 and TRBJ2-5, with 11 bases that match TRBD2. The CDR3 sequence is CASSTTGLADGKTQYF. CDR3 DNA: TGTGCCAGCAGTACTACGGGACTAGCGGACGGGAAGACCCAGTACTTC.